This TCR beta chain stems from a study of shared clonotypes between healthy human individuals. V was clipped by 0 bases and J by 3 bases; unmatched bases: 15. Germline V gene lookup returns CDR1 SGHRS and CDR2 YFSETQ. The CDR3 has 20 residues. Assay: immunoSEQ multiplex PCR; the TCRdb copy retains only in-frame clones and omits some. Of over a million clones in the sample, roughly 96% are singletons; the top ten hold roughly 1.2%. This TCR came from a man aged 25-45 years in good health. Sequences were obtained from naive CD4+ T cells sorted from blood. Subset given: CD45RA+ positively selected. The chain joins TRBV5-1 to TRBJ2-7; TRBD2 matches at 13 bases. The CDR3 loop is CASSLAVAPGLAGELYEQYF. In nucleotides, the CDR3 is TGCGCCAGCAGCTTGGCCGTGGCGCCCGGACTAGCGGGAGAACTCTACGAGCAGTACTTC.